This entry features one TCR beta chain sequence. V lost 1 base and J lost 3; bases outside the gene matches: 4. CDR3 length: 15 amino acids. Germline values: CDR1 SGHTA, CDR2 FQGNSA. Noted treatment: roughly 19 received Ad26.COV2.S at low or high dose, single or two shots; about five received placebo; per-sample allocation not given. Samples were taken on day 63 after the first vaccine or placebo injection. This sample stems from a study of Ad26.COV2.S vaccination and SARS-CoV-2 variants. The repertoire was sequenced with immunoSEQ multiplex PCR; TCRdb's copy has only in-frame clones and lacks some. The data hold roughly 400,000 clones, with 90% observed a single time.

The chain has TRBV7-2 and TRBJ2-5; 8 bases align to TRBD2. The sample here was peripheral blood, taken in a trial of Ad26.COV2.S vaccine versus placebo. The TCR comes from a person between 18 and 65 years old who received the Ad26.COV2.S COVID-19 vaccine or a placebo. The CDR3 DNA is TGTGCCAGCAGCTTAGTGGTAGCGGGAAAAGAGACCCAGTACTTC. It is translated as CASSLVVAGKETQYF. The complete variable domain, with remaining parts taken from reference TRBV7-2 and TRBJ2-5, reads GAGVSQSPSNKVTEKGKDVELRCDPISGHTALYWYRQSLGQGLEFLIYFQGNSAPDKSGLPSDRFSAERTGGSVSTLTIQRTQQEDSAVYLCASSLVVAGKETQYFGPGTRLLVL.